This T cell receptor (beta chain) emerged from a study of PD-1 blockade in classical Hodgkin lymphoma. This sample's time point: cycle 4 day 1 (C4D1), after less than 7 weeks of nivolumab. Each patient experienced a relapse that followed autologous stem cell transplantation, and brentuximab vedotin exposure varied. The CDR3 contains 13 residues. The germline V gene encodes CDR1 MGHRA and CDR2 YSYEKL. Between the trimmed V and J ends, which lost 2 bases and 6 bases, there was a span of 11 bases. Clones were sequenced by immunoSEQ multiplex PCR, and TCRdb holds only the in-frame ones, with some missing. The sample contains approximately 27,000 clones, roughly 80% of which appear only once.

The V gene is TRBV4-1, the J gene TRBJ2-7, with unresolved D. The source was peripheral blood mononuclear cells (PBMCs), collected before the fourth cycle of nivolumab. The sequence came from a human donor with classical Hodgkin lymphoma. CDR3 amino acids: CASSQQLIGEQYF. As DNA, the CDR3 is TGCGCCAGCAGCCAACAGCTAATCGGCGAGCAGTACTTC.